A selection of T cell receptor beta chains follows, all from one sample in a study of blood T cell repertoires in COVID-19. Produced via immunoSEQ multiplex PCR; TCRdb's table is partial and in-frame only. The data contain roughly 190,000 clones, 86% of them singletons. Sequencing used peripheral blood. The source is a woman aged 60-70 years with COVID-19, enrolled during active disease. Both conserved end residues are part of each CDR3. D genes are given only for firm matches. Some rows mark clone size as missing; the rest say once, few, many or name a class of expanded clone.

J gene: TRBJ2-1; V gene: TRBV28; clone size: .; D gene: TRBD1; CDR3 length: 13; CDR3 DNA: TGTGCCAGCAGAGCCGCAGGGGGCAGTGAGCAGTTCTTC; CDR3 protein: CASRAAGGSEQFF
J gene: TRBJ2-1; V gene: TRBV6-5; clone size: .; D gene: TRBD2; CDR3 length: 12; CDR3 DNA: TGTGCCAGCACCAGACTAGCCGATGAGCAGTTCTTC; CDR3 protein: CASTRLADEQFF
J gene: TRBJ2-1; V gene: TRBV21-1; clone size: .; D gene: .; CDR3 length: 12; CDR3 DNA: TGTGCCAGCAAAAGACAGAGCAATGAGCAGTTCTTC; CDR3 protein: CASKRQSNEQFF
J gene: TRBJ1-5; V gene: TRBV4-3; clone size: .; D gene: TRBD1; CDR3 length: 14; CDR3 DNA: TGCGCCAGCAGCCAGACAGGGAGGAATCAGCCCCAGCATTTT; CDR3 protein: CASSQTGRNQPQHF
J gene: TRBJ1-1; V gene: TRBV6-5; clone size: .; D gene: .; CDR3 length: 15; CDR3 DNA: TGTGCCAGCAGACGTCACCACAGGGAGAACACTGAAGCTTTCTTT; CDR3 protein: CASRRHHRENTEAFF
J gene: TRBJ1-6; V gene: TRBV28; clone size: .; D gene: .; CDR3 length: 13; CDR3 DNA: TGTGCCAGCAGTTCCGCAGGGTCTTCACCCCTCCACTTT; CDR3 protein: CASSSAGSSPLHF
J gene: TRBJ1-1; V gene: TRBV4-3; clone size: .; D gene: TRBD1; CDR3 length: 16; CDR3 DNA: TGCGCCAGCAGCCAAGACATGGGACAGGGCCCCACTGAAGCTTTCTTT; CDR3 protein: CASSQDMGQGPTEAFF
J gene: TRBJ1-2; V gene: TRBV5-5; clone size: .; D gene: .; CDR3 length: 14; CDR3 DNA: TGTGCCAGCATCTTCGTAGGAGGGAACTATGGCTACACCTTC; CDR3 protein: CASIFVGGNYGYTF
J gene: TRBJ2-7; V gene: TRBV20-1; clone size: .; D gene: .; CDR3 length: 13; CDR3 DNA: TGCAGTGCTATTGACTCTAGAACCTACGAGCAGTACTTC; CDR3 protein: CSAIDSRTYEQYF
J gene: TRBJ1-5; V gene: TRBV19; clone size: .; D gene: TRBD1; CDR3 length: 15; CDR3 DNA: TGTGCCAGTAGTATATGGACAGGGTCCGATCAGCCCCAGCATTTT; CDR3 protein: CASSIWTGSDQPQHF
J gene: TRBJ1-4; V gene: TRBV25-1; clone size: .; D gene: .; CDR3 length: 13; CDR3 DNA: TGTGCCAGCAGGAGGACAGCTAATGAAAAACTGTTTTTT; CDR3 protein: CASRRTANEKLFF
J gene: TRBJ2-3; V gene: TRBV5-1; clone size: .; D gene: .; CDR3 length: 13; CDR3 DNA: TGCGCCAGCAGCTCCACTCCGGCAGATACGCAGTATTTT; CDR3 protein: CASSSTPADTQYF
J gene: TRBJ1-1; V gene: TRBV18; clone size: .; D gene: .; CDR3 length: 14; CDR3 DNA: TGTGCCAGCTCACCACAGGGGAAAAACACTGAAGCTTTCTTT; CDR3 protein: CASSPQGKNTEAFF
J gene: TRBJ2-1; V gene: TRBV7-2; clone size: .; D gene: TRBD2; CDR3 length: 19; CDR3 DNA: TGTGCCAGCAGCACCACCCCGGGACTAGCGGGAGACCCTTACAATGAGCAGTTCTTC; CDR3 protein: CASSTTPGLAGDPYNEQFF
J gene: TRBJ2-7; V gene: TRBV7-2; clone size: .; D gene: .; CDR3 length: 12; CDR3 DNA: TGTGCCAGTGGGCAGGCTGCCTACGAGCAGTACTTC; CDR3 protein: CASGQAAYEQYF
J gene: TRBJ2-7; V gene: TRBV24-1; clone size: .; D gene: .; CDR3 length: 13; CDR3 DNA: TGTGCCACCAGTGATGGGCAGGGGTACGAGCAGTACTTC; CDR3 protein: CATSDGQGYEQYF
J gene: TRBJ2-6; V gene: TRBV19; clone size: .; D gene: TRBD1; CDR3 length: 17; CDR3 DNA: TGTGCCAGTAGCGACAGGGGGCGGTCGTCTGGGGCCAACGTCCTGACTTTC; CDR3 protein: CASSDRGRSSGANVLTF
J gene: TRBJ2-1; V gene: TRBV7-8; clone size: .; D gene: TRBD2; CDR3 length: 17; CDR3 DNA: TGTGCCAGCAGCTTGGTGACTAGCGGGATACTCTACAATGAGCAGTTCTTC; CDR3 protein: CASSLVTSGILYNEQFF
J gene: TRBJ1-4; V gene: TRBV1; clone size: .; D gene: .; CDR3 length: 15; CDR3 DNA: TGCACCAGCAGCCAAGTTCCCCCTTCTATCGGAAAACTGTTTTTT; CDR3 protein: CTSSQVPPSIGKLFF
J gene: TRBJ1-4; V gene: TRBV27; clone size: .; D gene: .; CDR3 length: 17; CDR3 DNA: TGTGCCAGCAGTTCACGCGGGACTCATGCAACTAATGAAAAACTGTTTTTT; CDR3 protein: CASSSRGTHATNEKLFF
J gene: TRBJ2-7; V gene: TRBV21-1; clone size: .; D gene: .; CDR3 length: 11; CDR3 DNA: TGTGCCAGCAGCGCGATCTACGAGCAGTACTTC; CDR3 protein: CASSAIYEQYF
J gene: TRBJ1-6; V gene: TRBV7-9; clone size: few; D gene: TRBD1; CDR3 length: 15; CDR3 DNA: TGTGCCAGCAGCGCGACCGGGACAGGGGATTCACCCCTCCACTTT; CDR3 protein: CASSATGTGDSPLHF
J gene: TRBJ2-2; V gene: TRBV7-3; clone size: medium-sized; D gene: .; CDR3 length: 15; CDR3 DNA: TGTGCCAGCAGACCAGACAGACATTGGGCCGGGGAGCTGTTTTTT; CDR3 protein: CASRPDRHWAGELFF
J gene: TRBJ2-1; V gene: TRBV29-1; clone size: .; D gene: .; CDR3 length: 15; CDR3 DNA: TGCAGCGTTGTGGGGGGTTGGGAGCTCTACAATGAGCAGTTCTTC; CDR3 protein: CSVVGGWELYNEQFF
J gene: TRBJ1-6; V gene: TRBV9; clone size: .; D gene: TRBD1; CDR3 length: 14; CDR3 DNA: TGTGCCAGCAGCGTTTGGACAGGAAATTCACCCCTCCACTTT; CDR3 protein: CASSVWTGNSPLHF
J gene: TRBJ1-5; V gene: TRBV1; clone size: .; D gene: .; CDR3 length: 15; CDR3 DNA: TGCACCAGCAGCCAAGGGCGGGTGGGTGATCAGCCCCAGCATTTT; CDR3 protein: CTSSQGRVGDQPQHF
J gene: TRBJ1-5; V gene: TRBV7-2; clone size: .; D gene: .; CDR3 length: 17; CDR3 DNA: TGTGCCAGCAGGCTCGGGTCGGAGGGGTTCGGAAATCAGCCCCAGCATTTT; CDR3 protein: CASRLGSEGFGNQPQHF
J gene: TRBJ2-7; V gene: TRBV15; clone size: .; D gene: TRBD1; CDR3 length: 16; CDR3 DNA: TGTGCCACCAGCAGGCCCCGGGACAGTATCTCCTACGAGCAGTACTTC; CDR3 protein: CATSRPRDSISYEQYF
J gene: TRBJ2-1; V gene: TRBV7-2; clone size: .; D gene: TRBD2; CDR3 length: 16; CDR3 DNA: TGTGCCAGCAGCCTGGGACTAGCGGGAGGCAGAGGGGAGCAGTTCTTC; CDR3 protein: CASSLGLAGGRGEQFF
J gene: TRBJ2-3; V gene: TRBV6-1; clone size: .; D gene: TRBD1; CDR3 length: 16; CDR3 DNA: TGTGCCAGCAGTGGCTGGGACAGTGGGAGCACAGATACGCAGTATTTT; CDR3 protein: CASSGWDSGSTDTQYF
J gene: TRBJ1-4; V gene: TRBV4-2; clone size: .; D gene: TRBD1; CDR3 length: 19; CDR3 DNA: TGTGCCAGCAGCCAAGATCCTGCGACAGGGGTTTCAACTAATGAAAAACTGTTTTTT; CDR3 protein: CASSQDPATGVSTNEKLFF
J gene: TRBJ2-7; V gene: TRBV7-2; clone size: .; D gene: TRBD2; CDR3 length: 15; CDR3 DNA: TGTGCCAGCAGCTTGTATACTAGCGCTTCCTACGAGCAGTACTTC; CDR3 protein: CASSLYTSASYEQYF
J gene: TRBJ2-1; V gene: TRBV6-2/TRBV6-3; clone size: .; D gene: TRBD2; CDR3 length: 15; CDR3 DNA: TGTGCCAGCAGTCGTAGCGGGAGCTCCTACAATGAGCAGTTCTTC; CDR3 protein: CASSRSGSSYNEQFF
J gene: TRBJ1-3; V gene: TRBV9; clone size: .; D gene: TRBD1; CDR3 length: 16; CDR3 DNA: TGTGCCAGCAGCGCTCAAGGCGGGACAGGGGCAGACACCATATATTTT; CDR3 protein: CASSAQGGTGADTIYF
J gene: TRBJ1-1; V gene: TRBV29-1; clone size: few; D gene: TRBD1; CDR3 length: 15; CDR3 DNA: TGCAGCGTTGAAGTTGCGAAGGGGGCTGACACTGAAGCTTTCTTT; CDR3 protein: CSVEVAKGADTEAFF
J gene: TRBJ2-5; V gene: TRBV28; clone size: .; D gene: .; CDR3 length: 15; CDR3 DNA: TGTGCCAGCAGTTTACGTGGGCCGTACCAAGAGACCCAGTACTTC; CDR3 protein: CASSLRGPYQETQYF
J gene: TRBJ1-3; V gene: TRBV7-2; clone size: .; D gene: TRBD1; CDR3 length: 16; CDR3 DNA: TGTGCCAGCAGCACCCGACAGGGCTCTCTGGACTACACCATATATTTT; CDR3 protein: CASSTRQGSLDYTIYF
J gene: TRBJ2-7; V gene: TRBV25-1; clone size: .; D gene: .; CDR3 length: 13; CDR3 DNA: TGTGCCAGCAGTGAAGGTCCAGGCTACGAGCAGTACTTC; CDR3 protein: CASSEGPGYEQYF